A single sample is the source of the 30 T cell receptor beta chains below, sequenced in a study of T cells expressing NK-cell markers. TCRdb re-called the 5' RACE reads and shows each CDR3 protein once, DNA omitted. The sample table includes approximately 460,000 distinct CDR3 sequences. The specimen sequenced was blood T cells: a sorted CD56 or NKG2C T cell subset, CD4+ or CD8+ T cells, or bulk PBMC T cells (not recorded which). The origin of the receptors is a woman aged 18 to 75 in good health.

V usage is TRBV12-3 or TRBV12-4 and J usage is TRBJ1-4. The CDR3 loop spans 15 amino acids. The CDR3 spells CASSGGRTHNEKLFF.

CDR3 protein: CSARPAGAYNEQFF. This sequence joins TRBV20-1 and TRBJ2-1; TCRdb calls TRBD1, which cannot be checked without DNA. CDR3 length: 14 amino acids. CDR1 and CDR2 (germline): DFQATT, SNEGSKA (reference sequence).

The gene calls are TRBV7-2 and TRBJ2-3; TCRdb lists TRBD2, though no DNA is available to test this call. CDR3 size: 17 residues. Germline CDR1 reads SGHTA; CDR2 reads FQGNSA. CDR3 sequence: CASSYSRLAGGSDTQYF.

The chain uses TRBV20-1 and TRBJ2-6. Germline lookup yields CDR1 DFQATT and CDR2 SNEGSKA (reference sequence). The CDR3 is 15 residues long. The CDR3 spells CSARDPAGGANVLTF.

The rearrangement uses TRBV15 and TRBJ2-6; as DNA is missing, the TRBD1 call by TCRdb cannot be tested. This CDR3 comprises 15 residues. CDR1 is LNHNV, CDR2 YYDKDF, per germline (reference sequence). This CDR3 is CATSTPYSGANVLTF.

This rearrangement joins TRBV20-1 to TRBJ2-2. There are 15 residues in the CDR3. Per germline, CDR1 DFQATT and CDR2 SNEGSKA (reference sequence). The chain's CDR3 is CSASHSPANTGELFF.

The genes are TRBV29-1 and TRBJ1-1. CDR3 length: 13 residues. Germline assignment: CDR1 SQVTM and CDR2 ANQGSEA. CDR3 in amino acids: CSGTFAMNTEAFF.

The chain employs TRBV7-8 and TRBJ2-3; absent DNA, TCRdb's TRBD2 call cannot be checked. The CDR3 is made up of 15 amino acids. CDR1 and CDR2 (germline): SGHVS, FQNEAQ. The CDR3 protein is CASSLGAGGWDTQYF.

This chain links TRBV6-5 with TRBJ2-3; the D call of TRBD2 rests on TCRdb alone, since no DNA is present to check it. CDR1 is MNHEY, CDR2 SVGAGI, per germline. The CDR3 runs 17 residues. CDR3 region: CASSYRLAGGFTDTQYF.

The J gene is TRBJ2-3, the V gene TRBV29-1; lacking DNA, the TRBD2 call made by TCRdb goes unchecked. This CDR3 is built from 14 residues. The germline CDR1 and CDR2 sequences are SQVTM and ANQGSEA. CDR3 protein: CSPELAGNTDTQYF.

V is TRBV10-3 and J is TRBJ2-3; TCRdb names TRBD2, which stays unverified in the absence of DNA. Germline values: CDR1 ENHRY, CDR2 SYGVKD. There are 15 residues in the CDR3. CDR3 in amino acids: CAISLAQEATDTQYF.

V is TRBV9 and J is TRBJ1-2; TCRdb's D call of TRBD1 is untestable without DNA. CDR3 length equals 15 residues. Per germline, CDR1 SGDLS and CDR2 YYNGEE. The chain's CDR3 is CASSVGGATNYGYTF. Complete variable domain (other parts from reference TRBV9 and TRBJ1-2): DSGVTQTPKHLITATGQRVTLRCSPRSGDLSVYWYQQSLDQGLQFLIQYYNGEERAKGNILERFSAQQFPDLHSELNLSSLELGDSALYFCASSVGGATNYGYTFGSGTRLTVV.

The chain couples TRBV10-3 to TRBJ2-5; TCRdb gives TRBD2 as the D gene, but with no DNA this cannot be confirmed. Per germline, CDR1 ENHRY and CDR2 SYGVKD. The CDR3 is 17 residues long. CDR3 protein: CAISDALLGGAWETQYF.

The chain employs TRBV5-1 and TRBJ1-4. The CDR3 is 18 amino acids. In germline, CDR1 is SGHRS, CDR2 YFSETQ. The CDR3 loop reads CASSLNGYVTPSQEKLFF.

V gene TRBV18 combines with J gene TRBJ1-5; the TRBD1 assignment by TCRdb is unverifiable without DNA. The germline V gene has CDR1 KGHSH and CDR2 LQKENI. The CDR3 sequence is 18 residues long. This CDR3 is CASSPEGPGRNGNQPQHF.

This chain links TRBV21-1 with TRBJ2-7. TRBV21-1 is designated a pseudogene. The CDR3 runs to 14 residues. The CDR3 region is CASSKGTGSYEQYF.

The chain couples TRBV5-1 to TRBJ2-7; TCRdb proposes TRBD2, but this gene call is untestable without DNA. Germline CDR1 and CDR2: SGHRS and YFSETQ. The CDR3 runs to 16 residues. CDR3 loop: CASSLISGINSHEQYF.

The chain recombines TRBV7-2 with TRBJ2-5. This CDR3 has 12 amino acids. Germline V gene lookup returns CDR1 SGHTA and CDR2 FQGNSA. CDR3 sequence reads: CASSLGSETQYF.

The V and J genes are TRBV6-1 and TRBJ2-1; the TRBD2 assignment by TCRdb is unverifiable without DNA. The CDR3 consists of 14 residues. Germline V gene data show CDR1 as MNHNS and CDR2 as SASEGT. The CDR3 sequence: CASRTSGRNNEQFF.

The chain links TRBV3-1 to TRBJ2-7; as DNA is missing, the TRBD1 call by TCRdb cannot be tested. Looked up from germline, CDR1 is LGHDT and CDR2 is YNNKEL (reference sequence). CDR3 length: 16 residues. CDR3 region: CASSQEQGLASYEQYF.

The chain employs TRBV6-5 and TRBJ1-1. The germline V gene encodes CDR1 MNHEY and CDR2 SVGAGI. This CDR3 spans 14 amino acids. The CDR3 reads CASSYSMTNTEAFF.

The chain has TRBV24-1 and TRBJ1-4; TCRdb proposes TRBD1, but this gene call is untestable without DNA. CDR3 length: 14 residues. Germline assignment: CDR1 KGHDR and CDR2 SFDVKD. The CDR3 region is CATGLGGANEKLFF.

The chain combines TRBV29-1 with TRBJ1-3; the TCRdb D gene call, TRBD1, has no DNA to confirm it. The CDR3 is made up of 13 amino acids. Germline values: CDR1 SQVTM, CDR2 ANQGSEA. This chain's CDR3 is CSGQGAYGNTIYF.

The chain is built from TRBV19 and TRBJ2-1; there is no DNA to check the TCRdb D call of TRBD2. The CDR3 totals 17 residues. CDR1 and CDR2 from the germline V gene are LNHDA and SQIVND (reference sequence). The CDR3 loop is CASSIGPSGTSYNEQFF.

V is TRBV12-3 or TRBV12-4 and J is TRBJ2-2; TCRdb designates TRBD2, a call that cannot be tested without DNA. The CDR3 has 14 residues. The CDR3 spells CASKGTSGTGELFF.

The J gene is TRBJ1-4, the V gene TRBV20-1; the TCRdb call, TRBD1, lacks DNA for checking. CDR1 and CDR2 (germline): DFQATT, SNEGSKA (reference sequence). This CDR3 comprises 14 residues. This CDR3 is CSAEPGLSNEKLFF.

This chain uses TRBV5-1 with TRBJ1-1; as DNA is missing, the TRBD1 call by TCRdb cannot be tested. The CDR3 contains 17 residues. Germline loops: CDR1 SGHRS, CDR2 YFSETQ. CDR3 region: CASSPMGQGELDTEAFF.

The CDR3 loop is CASSPPVGRRNEQFF. V usage is TRBV18 and J usage is TRBJ2-1. Germline-derived CDR1 and CDR2 are KGHSH and LQKENI. This CDR3 is built from 15 residues.

V usage is TRBV18 and J usage is TRBJ2-3; TCRdb's D gene call, TRBD2, goes unchecked for lack of DNA. This CDR3 is 15 amino acids long. Germline values: CDR1 KGHSH, CDR2 LQKENI. CDR3 sequence reads: CASSPPLAGRYTRYF. Drawing the rest from reference TRBV18 and TRBJ2-3, the complete variable domain is NAGVMQNPRHLVRRRGQEARLRCSPMKGHSHVYWYRQLPEEGLKFMVYLQKENIIDESGMPKERFSAEFPKEGPSILRIQQVVRGDSAAYFCASSPPLAGRYTRYFGPGTRLTVL.

This chain joins TRBV4-1 and TRBJ1-2. The germline gives CDR1 MGHRA, CDR2 YSYEKL. The CDR3 is 13 residues long. The CDR3 here is CASSQEQTYGYTF.